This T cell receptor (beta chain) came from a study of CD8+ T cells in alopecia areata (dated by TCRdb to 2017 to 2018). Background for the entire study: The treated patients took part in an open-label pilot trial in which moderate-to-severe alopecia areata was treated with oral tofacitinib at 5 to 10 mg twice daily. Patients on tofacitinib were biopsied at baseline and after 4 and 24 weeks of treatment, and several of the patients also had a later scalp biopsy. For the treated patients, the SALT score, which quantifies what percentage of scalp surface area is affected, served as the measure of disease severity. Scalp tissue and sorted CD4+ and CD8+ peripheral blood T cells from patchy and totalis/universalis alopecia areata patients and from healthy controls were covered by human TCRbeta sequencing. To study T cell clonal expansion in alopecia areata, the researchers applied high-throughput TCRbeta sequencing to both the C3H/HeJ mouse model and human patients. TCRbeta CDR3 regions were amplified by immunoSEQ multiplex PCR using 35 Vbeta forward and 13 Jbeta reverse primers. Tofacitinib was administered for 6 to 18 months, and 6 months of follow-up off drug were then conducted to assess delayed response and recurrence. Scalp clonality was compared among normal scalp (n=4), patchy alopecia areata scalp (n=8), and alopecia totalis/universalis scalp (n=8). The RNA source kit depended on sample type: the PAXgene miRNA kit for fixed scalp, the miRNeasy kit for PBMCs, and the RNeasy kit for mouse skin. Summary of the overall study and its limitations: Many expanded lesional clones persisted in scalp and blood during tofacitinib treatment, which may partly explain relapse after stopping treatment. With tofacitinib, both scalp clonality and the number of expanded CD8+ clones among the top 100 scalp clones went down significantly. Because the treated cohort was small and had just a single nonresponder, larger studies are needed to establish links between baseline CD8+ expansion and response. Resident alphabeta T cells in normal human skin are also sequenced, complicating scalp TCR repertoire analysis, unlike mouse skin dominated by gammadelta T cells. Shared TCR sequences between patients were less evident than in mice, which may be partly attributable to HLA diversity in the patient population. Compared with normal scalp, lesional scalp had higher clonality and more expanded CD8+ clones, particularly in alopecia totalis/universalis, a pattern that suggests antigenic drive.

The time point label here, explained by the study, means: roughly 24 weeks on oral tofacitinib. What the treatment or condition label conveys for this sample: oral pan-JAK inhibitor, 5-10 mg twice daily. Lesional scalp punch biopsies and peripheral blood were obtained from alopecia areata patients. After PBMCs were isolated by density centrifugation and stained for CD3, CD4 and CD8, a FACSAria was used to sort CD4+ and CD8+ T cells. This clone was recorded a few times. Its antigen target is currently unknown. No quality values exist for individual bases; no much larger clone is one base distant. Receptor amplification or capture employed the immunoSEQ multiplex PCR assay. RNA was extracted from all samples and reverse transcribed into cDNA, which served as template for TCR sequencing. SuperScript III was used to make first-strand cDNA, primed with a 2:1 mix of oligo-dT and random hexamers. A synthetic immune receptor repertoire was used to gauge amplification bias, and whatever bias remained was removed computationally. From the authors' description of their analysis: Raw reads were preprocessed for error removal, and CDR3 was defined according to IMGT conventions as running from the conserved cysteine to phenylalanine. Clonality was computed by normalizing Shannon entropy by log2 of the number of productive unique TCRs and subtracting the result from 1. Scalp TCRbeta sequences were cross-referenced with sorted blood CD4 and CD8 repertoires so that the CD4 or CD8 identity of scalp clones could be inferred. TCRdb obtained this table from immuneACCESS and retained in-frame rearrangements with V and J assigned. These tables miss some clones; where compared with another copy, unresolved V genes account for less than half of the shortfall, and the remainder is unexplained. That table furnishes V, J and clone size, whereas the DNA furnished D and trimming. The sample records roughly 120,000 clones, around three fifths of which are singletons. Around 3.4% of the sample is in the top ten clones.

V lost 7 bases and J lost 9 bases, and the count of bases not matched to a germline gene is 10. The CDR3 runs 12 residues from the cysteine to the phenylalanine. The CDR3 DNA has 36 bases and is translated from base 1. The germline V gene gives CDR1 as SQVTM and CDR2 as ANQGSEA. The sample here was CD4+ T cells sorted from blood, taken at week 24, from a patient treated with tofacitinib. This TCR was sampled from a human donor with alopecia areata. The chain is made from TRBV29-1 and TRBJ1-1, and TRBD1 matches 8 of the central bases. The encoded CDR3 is CSARTGSLQAFF. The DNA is TGCAGCGCACGGACAGGGTCGCTTCAAGCTTTCTTT. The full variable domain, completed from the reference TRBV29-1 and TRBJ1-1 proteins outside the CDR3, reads SAVISQKPSRDICQRGTSLTIQCQVDSQVTMMFWYRQQPGQSLTLIATANQGSEATYESGFVIDKFPISRPNLTFSTLTVSNMSPEDSSIYLCSARTGSLQAFFGQGTRLTVV.